The clone carrying this TCR beta chain was observed a few times. This CDR3 spans 15 amino acids. Germline V lookup: CDR1 LNHDA, CDR2 SQIVND (reference sequence). V was cut by 1 base and J by 0 bases, with 7 bases left in between. Time point described: pre-sensitization, week 0. Treatment noted: therapeutic diphenylcyclopropenone sensitization with weekly scalp DPC. At every patch-test visit, blood was drawn before the patch test was applied. TCRdb re-derived calls from the RACE reads in MiXCR, one entry per CDR3 protein. The table has more than 250,000 distinct CDR3 sequences, about 9% seen once; the top ten hold roughly 2.5%. The sample is drawn from a study of human T cells and chemical hapten exposure.

Sequencing used whole blood, obtained in connection with sensitization to the hapten diphenylcyclopropenone (DPC). The V call is TRBV19, the J call TRBJ2-1, with a weak D call TRBD2 (5 bases). This receptor was taken from a middle-aged woman with alopecia areata. Some clones in this sample may be carry-over from other donors' samples. The DNA of the CDR3 is TGTGCCAGTAGTATAGGAGGGTTCTCCTACAATGAGCAGTTCTTC. Translating gives CASSIGGFSYNEQFF.